This T cell receptor beta chain emerged from a study of identical twins (dated by TCRdb to 2016 to 2018). General notes on the study: The study deep-sequenced TCR alpha and beta repertoires from monozygotic twins, unrelated adults of various ages and cord blood to test whether fetal clonotypes persist. To rule out contamination, replicate twin experiments were performed at different times with different library preparation protocols.

This clonotype has more than one count but fewer than ten. No antigen is known for it. No base qualities exist here, and no much larger clone lies one base off it. Only healthy Caucasian donors were included. The twin cohort comprised three pairs of female monozygotic twins, all aged about 18 to 29 years. Positive isolation kits from Invitrogen were used to isolate CD4+ and CD8+ T cell populations. Trimming accounts for 4 bases at V and 2 bases at J, while the number of junction bases matched to no gene is 11. From the cysteine up to the phenylalanine, the CDR3 has a length of 17 residues. Of all the DNA, just the CDR3 is kept, 51 bases in frame from base 1. Sequences DFQATT (CDR1) and SNEGSKA (CDR2) are obtained from the germline V gene (reference sequence). Results the study describes overall, beyond this receptor: Because the same donors could not be followed over many years, conclusions were based on cross-sectional statistical analysis. In monozygotic twins, out-of-frame TCR alpha sharing was systematically underestimated by recombination models, although the models agreed with sharing between unrelated individuals. The excess sharing between twins in beta out-of-frame sequences was weaker because fewer shared sequences reduced the signal-to-noise ratio. Out-of-frame TCR alpha sequences shared between twins showed an excess of low generation-probability sequences compared with coincidental sharing between unrelated individuals. Invariant T cells such as MAIT and iNKT could partly confound zero-insertion analyses, although diverse VJ usage argued against such confounding for most clonotypes. Abundant cord blood beta clonotypes carried fewer insertions; young adult naive repertoires showed a weaker similar trend, while memory repertoires showed none.

Library preparation used 5' RACE. Instrument used: Illumina HiSeq 2000. Template switching added a universal primer binding site, and the final cDNA carried a unique molecular identifier that allowed TCR cDNA molecules to be counted accurately. First-strand cDNA for TCR alpha and beta chains was synthesized from specific primers in the conserved constant-segment region. To control for contamination, every cDNA library was double barcoded, receiving both a SMART-Mk sample barcode and Illumina barcodes. Two successive PCR steps introduced TruSeq adapter sequences along with Illumina sample barcodes. Sequencing of the TCR alpha and beta cDNA libraries was done on the Illumina HiSeq platform using custom primers. The source study handled its data this way. Raw reads were processed with MiGEC to extract unique molecular identifiers, and MiXCR was used to determine CDR3 positions. Recombination models were inferred per individual with the repgenHMM and IGoR tools using an EM algorithm. The tcR package in R was used for shared clonotype analysis, with sharing normalized by the product of cloneset sizes. To study raw recombination free of thymic and clonal selection effects, out-of-frame nonproductive sequences were analyzed. TCRdb passed the public sequencing reads through fastp at Q25 and MiXCR, retaining productive beta sequences. CDR3 protein sequences are deduplicated, and each keeps its most common genes and DNA. TCRdb's processing, not the study's, gives the V and J calls here. This sample comprises approximately 530,000 distinct CDR3 sequences, around 20% of them detected only once. The ten largest clones take up more than 0.4% of the sample.

The same sample was also studied in work on yellow fever vaccine responses in identical twins. As the second paper documents: The authors reported that the T cell response to vaccination in identical twins appeared partly convergent and partly personalized. Focusing on identical twins, the study followed the T cell clones that responded to the vaccine, and did so with precision.

This clonotype originated in a woman younger than 30 in good health. The receptor chain draws on TRBV20-1 and TRBJ2-1; the junction holds 10 bases that match TRBD2. Sequenced: CD4+ T cells sorted from blood. CDR3 protein: CSAKGLAGDRTYNEQFF. At the DNA level, the sequence is TGCAGTGCTAAGGGGCTAGCGGGAGACAGGACCTACAATGAGCAGTTCTTC.